One sample yielded the 21 T cell receptor beta chains listed below, sequenced in a study of T cell repertoires in cytomegalovirus infection. Their target antigens are unknown. TCRdb re-called the reads with MiXCR, one entry per CDR3 protein. The data hold tens of thousands of distinct CDR3 sequences, with around 21% observed a single time. The sample was CD8+ T cells from cultured PBMCs, taken from culture after CMV antigen stimulation. The receptors shown here come from a human donor in good health (CMV status not recorded). Some clones in this sample may be carry-over from other donors' samples.

The J gene is TRBJ2-4, the V gene TRBV4-3; TRBD2 agrees at 7 bases. With V trimmed by 0 bases and J by 0 bases, 2 bases remained unmatched. Germline V gives CDR1 LGHNA, CDR2 YSLEER. The CDR3 extends over 16 amino acids. CDR3 sequence: CASSQDPGGAKNIQYF. CDR3 in DNA: TGCGCCAGCAGCCAAGACCCGGGGGGAGCCAAAAACATTCAGTACTTC.

In this sample, this clonotype turned up a few times. V and J are TRBV7-9 and TRBJ2-7, with TRBD1 identical over 7 bases. Germline V gene data show CDR1 as SEHNR and CDR2 as FQNEAQ (reference sequence). The V and J ends lost 4 bases and 2 bases, in that order; junction bases with no gene match: 8. The CDR3 is 15 residues long. The chain's CDR3 is CASSSSQGVTYEQYF. Here the CDR3 DNA reads TGTGCCAGCAGCTCAAGTCAGGGGGTGACCTACGAGCAGTACTTC.

This clonotype was seen many times. V is TRBV2 and J is TRBJ1-2; possible D gene TRBD1, 6 bases. V was shortened by 6 bases and J by 2 bases, with 7 bases between the two germline ends. The CDR3 totals 12 residues. CDR1 and CDR2 (germline): SNHLY, FYNNEI. CDR3 amino acids: CASRQGNYGYTF. Written as DNA, the CDR3 is TGTGCCAGCAGGCAGGGGAACTATGGCTACACCTTC.

The chain has TRBV27 and TRBJ2-3; D is ambiguous. CDR1 is MNHEY, CDR2 SMNVEV, per germline (reference sequence). Trimming took 3 bases from V and 7 from J, leaving 5 bases between them. This CDR3 is built from 11 residues. CDR3 DNA sequence: TGTGCCAGCAGTTTCCTGAATACGCAGTATTTT. Its translation: CASSFLNTQYF.

This clonotype was seen at least ten times. V usage is TRBV6-6 and J usage is TRBJ2-1, with 8 bases aligning to TRBD2. From germline, CDR1 is MNHNY and CDR2 SVGAGI (reference sequence). This CDR3 spans 14 amino acids. Trimming took 5 bases from V and 5 from J; bases not matched to a gene: 5. The CDR3 reads CASSALAGNNEQFF. The CDR3 coding sequence is TGTGCCAGCAGTGCTTTAGCGGGGAACAATGAGCAGTTCTTC.

J is TRBJ2-1 and V is TRBV6-5; TRBD2 matches at 10 bases. Germline CDR1 is MNHEY and CDR2 is SVGAGI. Unmatched junction bases numbered 6, after V lost 0 bases and J lost 1 base. This CDR3 comprises 18 residues. The CDR3 coding sequence is TGTGCCAGCAGTTACTCGGTCCTAGCGGGGGAGTCCTACAATGAGCAGTTCTTC. Encoded protein: CASSYSVLAGESYNEQFF.

This clonotype was detected only once. The rearrangement joins TRBV20-1 to TRBJ2-7, with D tentatively TRBD1 (6 bases). Germline assignment: CDR1 DFQATT and CDR2 SNEGSKA (reference sequence). Trimming stripped 3 bases from V and 1 base from J, with 13 bases between. CDR3 size: 14 residues. The CDR3 nucleotides read TGCAGTGCTAGTGGGTGGGACACTTCCTACGAGCAGTACTTC. Protein sequence: CSASGWDTSYEQYF.

The gene calls are TRBV7-9 and TRBJ1-1, with D possibly TRBD1 on 6 matching bases. Germline CDR1 SEHNR, CDR2 FQNEAQ (reference sequence). The CDR3 runs 14 residues. V lost 10 bases and J lost 5, with 20 bases in between. CDR3 residues: CATIGGVGNTEAFF. CDR3 DNA: TGTGCCACCATTGGGGGCGTAGGGAATACTGAAGCTTTCTTT.

Only a few counts were recorded for this clonotype. The chain has TRBV3-1 and TRBJ2-1, with D possibly TRBD1 on 6 matching bases. CDR1 is LGHDT and CDR2 is YNNKEL in the germline V gene (reference sequence). The CDR3 extends over 16 amino acids. Trimming took 0 bases from V and 6 from J, leaving 15 bases between them. CDR3 sequence reads: CASSQDQGSMFNEQFF. CDR3 bases: TGTGCCAGCAGCCAAGATCAGGGGAGTATGTTCAATGAGCAGTTCTTC.

The gene calls are TRBV7-4 and TRBJ2-7; D unresolved. CDR1 is SGHVT, CDR2 SQSDAQ, per germline. V was clipped by 3 bases and J by 5 bases, with 8 bases between them. The CDR3 length is 12 residues. DNA for the CDR3: TGTGCCAGCAGCTTTGCGCTCAACGAGCAGTACTTC. Translated, it gives CASSFALNEQYF.

By sample fraction, this clonotype is medium-sized. The V call is TRBV20-1, the J call TRBJ2-1; D gene ambiguous. Looked up from germline, CDR1 is DFQATT and CDR2 is SNEGSKA (reference sequence). The V end was cut by 0 bases, the J end by 10 bases, with 10 bases between. This CDR3 has 12 amino acids. The CDR3 protein is CSARDLRQEQFF. DNA of the CDR3: TGCAGTGCTAGAGATCTGCGGCAAGAGCAGTTCTTC.

In DNA, the CDR3 is TGTGCCAGTAGTATAATGGGGGGGTCAAGGGGGCGATTCACCGGGGAGCTGTTTTTT. It codes for CASSIMGGSRGRFTGELFF. The chain carries TRBV19 and TRBJ2-2; D may be TRBD1 or TRBD2 (7 bases each). Germline values: CDR1 LNHDA, CDR2 SQIVND (reference sequence). Deletions cut 2 bases from V and 4 bases from J, with 23 bases between. The CDR3 is made up of 19 amino acids.

The V gene is TRBV19, the J gene TRBJ2-2; 7 bases map to TRBD2. Germline CDR1 is LNHDA and CDR2 is SQIVND (reference sequence). Losses at the gene ends were 3 bases for V and 7 bases for J; bases not matched to a gene: 2. The CDR3 contains 13 residues. CDR3 in amino acids: CASSIGGFGELFF. The CDR3 DNA reads as TGTGCCAGTAGTATCGGGGGGTTCGGGGAGCTGTTTTTT.

This clonotype was picked up a small number of times. The V and J genes are TRBV2 and TRBJ2-2; 14 bases match TRBD2. This CDR3 region has 18 residues. V trimming: 6 bases; J trimming: 0 bases; junction bases outside the gene matches: 6. The germline gives CDR1 SNHLY, CDR2 FYNNEI. CDR3 sequence: CASSGLAGGHANTGELFF. DNA of the CDR3: TGTGCCAGCAGCGGACTAGCGGGGGGCCACGCGAACACCGGGGAGCTGTTTTTT.

This clonotype was picked up many times. The rearrangement uses TRBV10-3 and TRBJ2-5, with 8 bases aligning to TRBD1. CDR1 ENHRY and CDR2 SYGVKD come from the germline V gene. Unmatched junction bases numbered 3, after V lost 10 bases and J lost 2 bases. The CDR3 sequence is 12 residues long. The CDR3 coding sequence is TGTGCCACAGGACAGGGTCAAGAGACCCAGTACTTC. Amino acids: CATGQGQETQYF.

This clonotype was observed a handful of times. CDR3 coding DNA: TGTGCCAGCAGCTTTTTTGGGCAGGGGGACAGATCGGGCTGGGAGACCCAGTACTTC. The encoded protein is CASSFFGQGDRSGWETQYF. The gene calls are TRBV5-6 and TRBJ2-5; 7 bases are shared with TRBD1. This CDR3 has 19 residues. V was clipped by 2 bases and J by 5 bases; unmatched bases: 21. Germline assignment: CDR1 SGHDT and CDR2 YYEEEE.

This clonotype was seen repeatedly, ten times or more. This chain uses TRBV7-8 with TRBJ2-5, with D tentatively TRBD1 (6 bases). V was shortened by 1 base and J by 2 bases, with 17 bases between the two germline ends. This CDR3 is 17 amino acids long. Germline CDR1 SGHVS, CDR2 FQNEAQ. The CDR3 DNA sequence: TGTGCCAGCAGCTTAGTGGGGGCAGGGGAAGTTCAAGAGACCCAGTACTTC. Translated, it gives CASSLVGAGEVQETQYF.

This clonotype was seen many times. The V call is TRBV11-2, the J call TRBJ1-6; 9 nucleotides match TRBD1. J gave up 10 bases and V 5 bases, and 6 bases lay outside the gene matches. The CDR3 length is 14 residues. Germline CDR1 reads SGHAT; CDR2 reads FQNNGV. The CDR3 reads CASSANRGLSPLHF. Here the CDR3 DNA reads TGTGCCAGCAGCGCCAACAGGGGGCTGTCACCCCTCCACTTT.

Ten or more counts support this clonotype. CDR3 protein: CASSLDGTGEPYTF. The DNA of the CDR3 is TGTGCCAGCAGCTTAGATGGGACAGGGGAACCCTACACCTTC. The genes are TRBV7-3 and TRBJ1-2; 10 bases are a match to TRBD1. The germline V gene encodes CDR1 SGHTA and CDR2 FQGTGA. Germline trimming cut 2 bases from V and 10 bases from J; bases unmatched to any gene: 7. CDR3 length: 14 residues.

Ten or more counts support this clonotype. The chain combines TRBV12-3 or TRBV12-4 with TRBJ1-1, with D tentatively TRBD1 (5 bases). The V end was cut by 6 bases, the J end by 4 bases, with 24 bases between. The CDR3 contains 17 residues. CDR3 nucleotide sequence: TGTGCCAGCAGCCTTCAGGTTTCCAGGGACCCTCCCACTGAAGCTTTCTTT. As protein: CASSLQVSRDPPTEAFF.

The chain carries TRBV11-3 and TRBJ2-7; D gene unclear. The CDR3 has 12 amino acids. CDR1 SGHNT and CDR2 YENEEA come from the germline V gene. Trimming cost V 4 bases and J 4 bases, with 8 bases left between them. Here the CDR3 reads CASSSQSYEQYF. The CDR3 DNA is TGTGCCAGCAGCTCGCAAAGTTACGAGCAGTACTTC.